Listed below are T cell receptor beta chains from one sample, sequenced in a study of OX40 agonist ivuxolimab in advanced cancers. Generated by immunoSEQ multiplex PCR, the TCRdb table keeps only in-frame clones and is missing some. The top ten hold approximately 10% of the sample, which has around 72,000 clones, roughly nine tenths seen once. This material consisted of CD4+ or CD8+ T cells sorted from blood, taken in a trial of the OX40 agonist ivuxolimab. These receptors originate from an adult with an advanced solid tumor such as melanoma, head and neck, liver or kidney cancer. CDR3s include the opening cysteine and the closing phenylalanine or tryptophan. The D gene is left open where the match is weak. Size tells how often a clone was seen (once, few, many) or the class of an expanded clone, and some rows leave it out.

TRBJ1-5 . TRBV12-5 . TGTGCTAGTGGTTTGAATAGCAATCAGCCCCAGCATTTT CASGLNSNQPQHF
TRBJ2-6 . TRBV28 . TGTGCCAGCGGTGGACAACTCTCTGGGGCCAACGTCCTGACTTTC CASGGQLSGANVLTF
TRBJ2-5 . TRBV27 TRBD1 TGTGCCAGCAGTAAGGACAGGGGGCAAGAGACCCAGTACTTC CASSKDRGQETQYF
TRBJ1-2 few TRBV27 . TGTGCCAGCAGTTCCGCCCCGAACTATGGCTACACCTTC CASSSAPNYGYTF
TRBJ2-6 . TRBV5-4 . TGTGCCAGCAGCCCAGTCGGGGCCGGGGCCAACGTCCTGACTTTC CASSPVGAGANVLTF
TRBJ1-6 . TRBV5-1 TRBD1 TGCGCCAGCAGCTCCCGGACAGGTCGATCACCCCTCCACTTT CASSSRTGRSPLHF
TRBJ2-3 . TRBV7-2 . TGTGCCAGCAGCTTAGGGGGACCACCCGCGGATACGCAGTATTTT CASSLGGPPADTQYF
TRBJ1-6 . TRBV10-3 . TGTGCCATCAGGGACAAGTATAATTCACCCCTCCACTTT CAIRDKYNSPLHF
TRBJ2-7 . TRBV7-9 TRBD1 TGTGCCAGCAGCCTAAGGGGACAGAACTACGAGCAGTACTTC CASSLRGQNYEQYF
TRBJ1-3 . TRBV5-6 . TGTGCCAGCAGCTACGACAGGAGCTCTGGAAACACCATATATTTT CASSYDRSSGNTIYF
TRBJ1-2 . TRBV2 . TGTGCCAGCAGTGACGCAGGGGAAGAAGATGGCTACACCTTC CASSDAGEEDGYTF
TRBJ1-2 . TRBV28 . TGTGCCAGCAGTTTAGAGACGGTGTCCTATGGCTACACCTTC CASSLETVSYGYTF
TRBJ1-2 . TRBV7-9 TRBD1 TGTGCCAGCAGAACCGGGACAGAATATGGCTACACCTTC CASRTGTEYGYTF
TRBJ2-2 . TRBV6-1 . TGTGCCAGCAGTGAACGAGGTGACGACACCGGGGAGCTGTTTTTT CASSERGDDTGELFF
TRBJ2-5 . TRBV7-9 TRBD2 TGTGCCAGCAGCCCCGGGCGGGGGGAGGAGGAGACCCAGTACTTC CASSPGRGEEETQYF
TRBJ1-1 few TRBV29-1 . TGCAGCGTTGAGAGGCAGCAGAACACTGAAGCTTTCTTT CSVERQQNTEAFF
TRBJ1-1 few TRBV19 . TGTGCCAGTAGTATAATCGGAGGGAACACTGAAGCTTTCTTT CASSIIGGNTEAFF
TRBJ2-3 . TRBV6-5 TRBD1 TGTGCCAGCAGTCTGACAGGGGACAGCACAGATACGCAGTATTTT CASSLTGDSTDTQYF
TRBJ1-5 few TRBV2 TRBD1 TGTGCCAGCGGACAGGATGGGGGCAATCAGCCCCAGCATTTT CASGQDGGNQPQHF
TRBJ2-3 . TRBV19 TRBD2 TGTGCCAGTAGTATGGGACTGGCACTAGCGGGAGGGCCGCGGGATACGCAGTATTTT CASSMGLALAGGPRDTQYF
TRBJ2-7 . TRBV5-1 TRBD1 TGCGCCAGCAGCCGAGGGACAGGGCTTGAGTACGAGCAGTACTTC CASSRGTGLEYEQYF
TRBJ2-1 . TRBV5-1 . TGCGCCAGCAGCTTGGTAGTTCGGGGCGATGAGCAGTTCTTC CASSLVVRGDEQFF
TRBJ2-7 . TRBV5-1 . TGCGCCAGCAGCTTGGGTCCAATCTACGAGCAGTACTTC CASSLGPIYEQYF
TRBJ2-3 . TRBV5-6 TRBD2 TGTGCCAGCAGCTTGTCCGGGCGGGGGGGCACAGATACGCAGTATTTT CASSLSGRGGTDTQYF
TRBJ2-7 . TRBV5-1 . TGCGCCAGCAGCTTGGGAGGGACCTACGAGCAGTACTTC CASSLGGTYEQYF
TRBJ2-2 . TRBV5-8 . TGTGCCAGCAGCACACACCCGTCGAACACCGGGGAGCTGTTTTTT CASSTHPSNTGELFF
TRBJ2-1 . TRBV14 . TGTGCCAGCAGCCAGTTCAGCAACAATGAGCAGTTCTTC CASSQFSNNEQFF
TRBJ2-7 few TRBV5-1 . TGCGCCAGCAGCTTGTCGACAGGAACCTACGAGCAGTACTTC CASSLSTGTYEQYF
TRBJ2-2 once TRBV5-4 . TGTGCCAGCAGCCTCCGGACCACCGGGGAGCTGTTTTTT CASSLRTTGELFF
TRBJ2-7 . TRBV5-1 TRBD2 TGCGCCAGCAGACCTGGACTAGCGGGAAAGGGCGAGCAGTACTTC CASRPGLAGKGEQYF
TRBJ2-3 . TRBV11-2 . TGTGCCAGCAGCACAGGATCCTCCAACACAGATACGCAGTATTTT CASSTGSSNTDTQYF
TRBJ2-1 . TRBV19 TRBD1 TGTGCCAGTACCCTGGACAGGGAACATGAGCAGTTCTTC CASTLDREHEQFF
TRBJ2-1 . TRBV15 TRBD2 TGTGCCACCAGCAGAGAACTCGGGACTAGCAGACGAGAGCAGTTCTTC CATSRELGTSRREQFF
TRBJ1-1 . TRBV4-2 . TGTGCCAGCAGCCAAGATCCAGGCGACTCTGAAGCTTTCTTT CASSQDPGDSEAFF
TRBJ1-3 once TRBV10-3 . TGTGCCATCAGTGTGGGCAGCAATCCCTCTGGAAACACCATATATTTT CAISVGSNPSGNTIYF
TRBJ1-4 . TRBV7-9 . TGTGCCAGCAGCTTACAGGGGACTAATGAAAAACTGTTTTTT CASSLQGTNEKLFF
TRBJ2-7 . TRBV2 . TGTGCCAGCGGACGGACAGTGGTAGCCTCTCCTGGCGAGCAGTACTTC CASGRTVVASPGEQYF
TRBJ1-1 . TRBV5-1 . TGCGCCAGCAGCGATGGCGGAGAAGCTTTCTTT CASSDGGEAFF
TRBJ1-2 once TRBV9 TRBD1 TGTGCCAGCAGCGTCGGGACAGGGGACTTCTATGGCTACACCTTC CASSVGTGDFYGYTF
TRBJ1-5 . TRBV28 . TGTGCCAGCAGTTGGGGGAATAGCAATCAGCCCCAGCATTTT CASSWGNSNQPQHF
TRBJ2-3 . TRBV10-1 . TGCGCCAGCAGTGATGTCAGGAGCTCTGATACGCAGTATTTT CASSDVRSSDTQYF
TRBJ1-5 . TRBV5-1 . TGCGCCAGCAGCAAGGCAACAGGTGATTTGCCCCAGCATTTT CASSKATGDLPQHF
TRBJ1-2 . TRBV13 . TGTGCCAGCAGCTTAGCCGGGAATGGCTACACCTTC CASSLAGNGYTF
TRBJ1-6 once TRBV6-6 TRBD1 TGTGCCAGCACCCCGGACAGGTATAATTCACCCCTCCACTTT CASTPDRYNSPLHF
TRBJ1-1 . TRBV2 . TGTGCCAGCAGTAGGGGTGACAGAGGGGGTCTCGCTGAAGCTTTCTTT CASSRGDRGGLAEAFF
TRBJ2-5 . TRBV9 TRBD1 TGTGCCAGCAGCGCAGGACAGGTCCCGGGGACCCAGTACTTC CASSAGQVPGTQYF